This TCR beta chain was found in a study of T cell responses to AZD1222 COVID-19 vaccine. Study-wide results and limits: Nearly half of spike-specific TCRs reportedly target unmutated variant regions.

The method was immunoSEQ multiplex PCR; TCRdb's version includes in-frame clones alone and lacks a portion of them. The sample contains some 110,000 clones, about 92% of which appear only once. The ends were cut back, 4 bases at V and 8 bases at J, with 15 bases in the middle. Germline-derived CDR1 and CDR2 are LGHDT and YNNKEL (reference sequence). The CDR3 is made up of 14 amino acids. With regard to this clone: The antigen remains undetermined.

This chain connects TRBV3-1 (or the pseudogene TRBV3-2) to TRBJ1-3; D unclear. Material: peripheral blood, obtained 28 days after the second AZD1222 dose. This sequence originates from an adult who received the AZD1222 COVID-19 vaccine. CDR3 coding DNA: TGTGCCAGCAGCCTAAGACGGCCGGTTGACACCATATATTTT. Translation gives CASSLRRPVDTIYF.